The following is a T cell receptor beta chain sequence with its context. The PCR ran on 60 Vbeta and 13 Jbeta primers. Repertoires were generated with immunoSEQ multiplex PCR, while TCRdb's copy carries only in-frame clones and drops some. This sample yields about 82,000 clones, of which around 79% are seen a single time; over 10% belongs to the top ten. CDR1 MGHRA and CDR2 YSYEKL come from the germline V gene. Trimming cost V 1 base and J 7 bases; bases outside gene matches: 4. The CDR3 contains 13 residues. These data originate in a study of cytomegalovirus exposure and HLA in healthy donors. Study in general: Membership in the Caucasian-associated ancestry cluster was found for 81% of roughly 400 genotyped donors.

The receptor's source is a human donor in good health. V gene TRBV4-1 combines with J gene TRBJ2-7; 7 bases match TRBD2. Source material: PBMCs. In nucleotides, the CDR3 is TGCGCCAGCAGCCAAGGGGGGGGGAGGGAGCAGTACTTC. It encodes CASSQGGGREQYF.